This paragraph covers one TCR beta chain sequence. With V trimmed by 5 bases and J by 0 bases, 14 bases remained unmatched. CDR3 size: 20 residues. Germline V lookup: CDR1 SGHNT, CDR2 YENEEA. These data originate in a study of blood T cell repertoires in COVID-19. Whole-study context: Italy, Spain and the United States were the sources of the convalescent and acute COVID-19 samples. Nucleic acid was either cDNA or gDNA, and it came from T cells, B-cell-depleted T cells, or PBMCs.

Authors' methods: Estimation of nucleated cell counts relied on the amplification of reference gene primers. Generated by immunoSEQ multiplex PCR, the TCRdb table keeps only in-frame clones and is missing some. The DNA gave D and trimming, while V, J and clone size come from that table. This table has roughly 300,000 clones, around four fifths appearing once. The chain couples TRBV11-3 to TRBJ2-1, with TRBD2 matching over 12 bases. The receptor comes from a woman aged 50 to 60 with acute or convalescent COVID-19. Sequencing input: peripheral blood. CDR3 sequence: CASSPRTSGDLLGSYNEQFF. DNA of the CDR3: TGTGCCAGCAGCCCCCGGACTAGCGGGGACCTTTTAGGCTCCTACAATGAGCAGTTCTTC.